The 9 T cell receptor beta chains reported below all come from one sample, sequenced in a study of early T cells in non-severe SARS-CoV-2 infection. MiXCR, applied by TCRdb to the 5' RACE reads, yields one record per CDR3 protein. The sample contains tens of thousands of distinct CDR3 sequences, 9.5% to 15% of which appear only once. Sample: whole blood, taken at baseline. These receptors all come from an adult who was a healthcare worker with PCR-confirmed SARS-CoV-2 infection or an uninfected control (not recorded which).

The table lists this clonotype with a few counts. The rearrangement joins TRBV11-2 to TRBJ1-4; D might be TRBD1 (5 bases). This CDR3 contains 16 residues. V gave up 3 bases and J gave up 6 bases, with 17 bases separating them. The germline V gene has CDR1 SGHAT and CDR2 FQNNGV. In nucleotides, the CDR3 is TGTGCCAGCAGCTTCCCCCGGGGGGGAGGCGATGAAAAACTGTTTTTT. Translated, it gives CASSFPRGGGDEKLFF.

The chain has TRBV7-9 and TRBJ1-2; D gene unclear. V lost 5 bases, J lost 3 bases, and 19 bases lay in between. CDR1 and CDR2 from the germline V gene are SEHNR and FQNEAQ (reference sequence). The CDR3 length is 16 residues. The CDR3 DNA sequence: TGTGCCAGCAGCCCCCTCTTTCGGAGAGGCGACTATGGCTACACCTTC. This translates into CASSPLFRRGDYGYTF.

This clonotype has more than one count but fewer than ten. CDR3 in DNA: TGTGCCAGTAGCCGGGACTCGAACTACGAGCAGTACTTC. Residues: CASSRDSNYEQYF. The gene calls are TRBV19 and TRBJ2-7, with D perhaps TRBD2 (6 bases). Germline loops: CDR1 LNHDA, CDR2 SQIVND (reference sequence). Deletions cut 6 bases from V and 3 bases from J, with 12 bases between. The CDR3 loop spans 13 amino acids.

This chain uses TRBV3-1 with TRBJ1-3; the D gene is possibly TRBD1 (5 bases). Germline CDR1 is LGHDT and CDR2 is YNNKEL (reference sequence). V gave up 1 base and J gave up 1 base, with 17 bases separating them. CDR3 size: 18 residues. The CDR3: CASSQGAQGGGSGNTIYF. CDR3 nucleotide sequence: TGTGCCAGCAGCCAAGGGGCCCAGGGCGGTGGTTCTGGAAACACCATATATTTT.

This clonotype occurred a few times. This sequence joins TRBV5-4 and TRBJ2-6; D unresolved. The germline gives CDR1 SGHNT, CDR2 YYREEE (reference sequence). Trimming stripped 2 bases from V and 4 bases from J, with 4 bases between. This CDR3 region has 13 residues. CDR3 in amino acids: CASSLPGANVLTF. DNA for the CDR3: TGTGCCAGCAGCTTACCCGGGGCCAACGTCCTGACTTTC.

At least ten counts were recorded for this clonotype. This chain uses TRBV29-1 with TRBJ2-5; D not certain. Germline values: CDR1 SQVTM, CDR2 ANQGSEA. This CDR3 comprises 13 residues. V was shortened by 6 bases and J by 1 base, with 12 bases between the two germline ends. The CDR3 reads CSVCRQTQETQYF. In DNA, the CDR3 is TGCAGCGTATGCAGGCAGACCCAAGAGACCCAGTACTTC.

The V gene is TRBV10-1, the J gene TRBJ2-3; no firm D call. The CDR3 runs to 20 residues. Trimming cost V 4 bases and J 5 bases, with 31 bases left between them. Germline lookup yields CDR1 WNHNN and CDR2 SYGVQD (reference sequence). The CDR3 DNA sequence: TGCGCCAGCAGTGTGGGCCCCGCTGAGCTCAGTCGGGCCGAGATAGATACGCAGTATTTT. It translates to CASSVGPAELSRAEIDTQYF.

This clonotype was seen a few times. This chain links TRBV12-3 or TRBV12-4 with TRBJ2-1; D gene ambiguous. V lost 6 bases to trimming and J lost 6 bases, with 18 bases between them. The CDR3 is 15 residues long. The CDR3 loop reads CASSFGDRCINEQFF. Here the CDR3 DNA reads TGTGCCAGCAGCTTTGGGGATCGGTGCATCAATGAGCAGTTCTTC.

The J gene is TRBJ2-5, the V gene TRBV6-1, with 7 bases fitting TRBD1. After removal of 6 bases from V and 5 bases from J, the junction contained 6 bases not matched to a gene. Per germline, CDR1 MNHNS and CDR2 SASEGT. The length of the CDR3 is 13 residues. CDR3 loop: CASRNDRVETQYF. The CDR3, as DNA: TGTGCCAGCAGGAACGACAGGGTTGAGACCCAGTACTTC.